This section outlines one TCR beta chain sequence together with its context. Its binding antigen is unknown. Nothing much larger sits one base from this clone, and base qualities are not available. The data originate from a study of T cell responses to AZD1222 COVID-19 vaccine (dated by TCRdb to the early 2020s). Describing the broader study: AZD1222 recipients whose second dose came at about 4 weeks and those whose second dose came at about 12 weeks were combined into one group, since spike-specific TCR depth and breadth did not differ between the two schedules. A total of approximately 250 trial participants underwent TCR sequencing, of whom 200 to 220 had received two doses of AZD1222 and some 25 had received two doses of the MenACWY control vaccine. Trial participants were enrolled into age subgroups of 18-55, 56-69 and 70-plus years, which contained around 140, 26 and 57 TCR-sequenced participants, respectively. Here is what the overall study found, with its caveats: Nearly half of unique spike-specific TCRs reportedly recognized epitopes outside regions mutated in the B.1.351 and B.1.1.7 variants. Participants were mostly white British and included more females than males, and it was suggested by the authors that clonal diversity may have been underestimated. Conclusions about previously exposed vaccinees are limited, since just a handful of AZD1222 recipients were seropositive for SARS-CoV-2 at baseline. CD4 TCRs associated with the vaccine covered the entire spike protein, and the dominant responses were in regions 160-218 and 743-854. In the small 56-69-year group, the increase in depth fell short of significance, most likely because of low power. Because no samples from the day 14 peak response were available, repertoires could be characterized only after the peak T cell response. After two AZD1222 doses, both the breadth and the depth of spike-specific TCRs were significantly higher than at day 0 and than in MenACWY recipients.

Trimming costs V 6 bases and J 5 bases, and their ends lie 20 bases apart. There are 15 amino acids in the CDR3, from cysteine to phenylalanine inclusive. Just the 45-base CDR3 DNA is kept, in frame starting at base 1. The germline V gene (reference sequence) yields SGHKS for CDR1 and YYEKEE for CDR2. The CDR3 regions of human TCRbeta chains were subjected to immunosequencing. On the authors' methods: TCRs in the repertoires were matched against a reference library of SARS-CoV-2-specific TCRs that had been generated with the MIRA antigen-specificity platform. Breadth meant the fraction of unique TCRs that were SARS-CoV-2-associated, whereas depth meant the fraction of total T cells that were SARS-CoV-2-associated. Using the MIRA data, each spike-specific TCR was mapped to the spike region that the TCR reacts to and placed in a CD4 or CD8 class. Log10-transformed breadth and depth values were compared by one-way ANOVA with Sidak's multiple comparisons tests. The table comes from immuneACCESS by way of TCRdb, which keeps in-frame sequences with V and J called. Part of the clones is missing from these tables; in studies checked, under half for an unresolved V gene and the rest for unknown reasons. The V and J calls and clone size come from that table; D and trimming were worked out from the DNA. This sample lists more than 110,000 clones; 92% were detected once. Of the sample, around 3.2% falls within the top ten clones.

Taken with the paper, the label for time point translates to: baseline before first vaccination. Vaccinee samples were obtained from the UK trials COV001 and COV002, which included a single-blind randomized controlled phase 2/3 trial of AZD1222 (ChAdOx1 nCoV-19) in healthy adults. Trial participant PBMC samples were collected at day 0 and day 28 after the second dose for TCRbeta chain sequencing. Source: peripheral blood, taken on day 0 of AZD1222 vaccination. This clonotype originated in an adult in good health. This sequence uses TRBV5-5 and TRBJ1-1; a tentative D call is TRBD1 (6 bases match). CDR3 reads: CASTPVGGRFTEAFF. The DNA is TGTGCCAGCACCCCGGTGGGGGGGCGCTTTACTGAAGCTTTCTTT.